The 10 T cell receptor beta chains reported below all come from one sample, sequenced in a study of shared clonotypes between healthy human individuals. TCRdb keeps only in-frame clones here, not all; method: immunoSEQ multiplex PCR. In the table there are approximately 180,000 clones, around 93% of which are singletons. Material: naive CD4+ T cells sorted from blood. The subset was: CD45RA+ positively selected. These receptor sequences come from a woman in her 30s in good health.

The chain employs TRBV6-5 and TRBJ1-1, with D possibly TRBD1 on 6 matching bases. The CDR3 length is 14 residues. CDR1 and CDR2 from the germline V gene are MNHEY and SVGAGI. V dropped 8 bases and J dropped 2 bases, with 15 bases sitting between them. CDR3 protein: CASRLRTANTEAFF. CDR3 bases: TGTGCCAGCCGTCTCCGGACAGCCAACACTGAAGCTTTCTTT.

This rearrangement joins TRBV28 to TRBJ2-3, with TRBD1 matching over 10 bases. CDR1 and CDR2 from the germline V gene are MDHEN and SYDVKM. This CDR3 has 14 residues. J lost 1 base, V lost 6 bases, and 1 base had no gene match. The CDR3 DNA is TGTGCCAGCAGAGGACAGGGGGGCACAGATACGCAGTATTTT. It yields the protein CASRGQGGTDTQYF.

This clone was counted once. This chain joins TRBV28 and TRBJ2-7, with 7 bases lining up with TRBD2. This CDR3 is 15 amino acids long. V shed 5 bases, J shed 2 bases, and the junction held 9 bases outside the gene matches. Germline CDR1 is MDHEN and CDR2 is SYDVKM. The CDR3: CASSRGLRLTYEQYF. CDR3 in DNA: TGTGCCAGCAGTCGGGGACTACGCCTCACCTACGAGCAGTACTTC.

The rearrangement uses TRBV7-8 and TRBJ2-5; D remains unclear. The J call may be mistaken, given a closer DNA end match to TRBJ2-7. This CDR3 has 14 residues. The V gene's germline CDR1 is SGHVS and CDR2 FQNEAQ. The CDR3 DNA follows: TGTGCCAGCAGCTTAGGGTCGGCGTCCTACGAGCAGTACTTC. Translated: CASSLGSASYEQYF.

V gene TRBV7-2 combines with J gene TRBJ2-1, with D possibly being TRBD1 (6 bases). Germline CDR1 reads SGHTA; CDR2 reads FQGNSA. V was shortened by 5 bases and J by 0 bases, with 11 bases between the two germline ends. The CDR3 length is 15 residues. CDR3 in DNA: TGTGCCAGCAGCCCCCAGGGGACCTCCTACAATGAGCAGTTCTTC. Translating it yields CASSPQGTSYNEQFF.

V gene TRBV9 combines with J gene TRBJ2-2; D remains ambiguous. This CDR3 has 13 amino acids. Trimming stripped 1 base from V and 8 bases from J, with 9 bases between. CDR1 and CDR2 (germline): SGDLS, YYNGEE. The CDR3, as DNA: TGTGCCAGCAGCGTATGGGCGGCGGGGGAGCTGTTTTTT. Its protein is CASSVWAAGELFF.

The CDR3 region is CASSLAGGFTEAFF. The DNA for the CDR3 is TGTGCCAGCAGTTTGGCAGGGGGCTTCACTGAAGCTTTCTTT. V is TRBV27 and J is TRBJ1-1; the match to TRBD1 covers 8 bases. The CDR3 runs to 14 residues. CDR1 and CDR2 (germline): MNHEY, SMNVEV (reference sequence). The V gene end was trimmed by 3 bases and the J gene end by 4 bases; junction bases not matched to a gene: 4.

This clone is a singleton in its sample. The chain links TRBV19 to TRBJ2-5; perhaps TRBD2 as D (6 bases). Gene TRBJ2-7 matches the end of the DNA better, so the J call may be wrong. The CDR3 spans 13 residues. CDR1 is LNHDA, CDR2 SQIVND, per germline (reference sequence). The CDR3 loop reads CASSSLASYEQYF. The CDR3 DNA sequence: TGTGCCAGTAGTTCACTAGCTTCCTACGAGCAGTACTTC.

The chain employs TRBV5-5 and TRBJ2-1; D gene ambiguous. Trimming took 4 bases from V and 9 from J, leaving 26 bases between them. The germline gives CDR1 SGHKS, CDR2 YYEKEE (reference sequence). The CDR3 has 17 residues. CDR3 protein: CASSPRKGDTKVVEQFF. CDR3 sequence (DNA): TGTGCCAGCAGCCCCCGGAAGGGCGACACTAAGGTTGTTGAGCAGTTCTTC.

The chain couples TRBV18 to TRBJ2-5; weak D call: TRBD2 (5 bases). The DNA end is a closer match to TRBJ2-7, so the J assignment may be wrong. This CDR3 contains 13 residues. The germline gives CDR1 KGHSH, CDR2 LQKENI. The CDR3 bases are TGTGCCAGCTCAGCGGGCCAACCAGACGAGCAGTACTTC. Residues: CASSAGQPDEQYF.